The TCR beta chain described here comes from a study of T cell responses to AZD1222 COVID-19 vaccine. Points from the study as a whole: Only a handful of AZD1222 recipients, more than five in all, had baseline seropositivity. CD4 TCRs covered the whole spike, strongest at regions 160-218 and 743-854. The study sampled repertoires only after the peak T cell response.

Sequenced by immunoSEQ multiplex PCR; TCRdb stores in-frame clones only, minus some. The table lists 75,000 to 100,000 clones, almost 90% of them singletons. Comment on this clone: Its specificity is not known.

The clonotype originates from an adult in good health. The sequencing here drew on peripheral blood, taken on day 0 of AZD1222 vaccination.

The CDR3 loop reads CASSLQGYQETQYF. CDR3 DNA: TGTGCCAGCAGCTTACAGGGGTACCAAGAGACCCAGTACTTC. The chain employs TRBV7-2 and TRBJ2-5, with D perhaps matching TRBD1 (6 bases). Germline CDR1 SGHTA, CDR2 FQGNSA. Deletions cut 2 bases from V and 0 bases from J, with 7 bases between. This CDR3 has 14 residues.